The 3 T cell receptor beta chains presented below share a single source sample, sequenced in a study of blood T cell repertoires in COVID-19 (dated by TCRdb to the early 2020s). The method behind the library was the immunoSEQ multiplex PCR assay. This immuneACCESS table, as held by TCRdb, lists in-frame sequences with V and J called but not all clones. Of the missing ones, under half trace to an unresolved V gene in checked studies; the others have no known cause. This sample lists under 200,000 clones; 84% were detected once. The top ten hold around 14% of the sample. The sequencing input was peripheral blood. The receptors originated from a man aged 30 to 39 with active or convalescent COVID-19.

The chain carries TRBV19 and TRBJ1-1; D gene uncertain. Germline V gene sequence: CDR1 LNHDA, CDR2 SQIVND (reference sequence). The CDR3 runs to 12 residues. Trimming stripped 6 bases from V and 1 base from J, with 6 bases between. CDR3 sequence: CASSAENTEAFF. The CDR3 DNA sequence: TGTGCCAGTAGCGCAGAGAACACTGAAGCTTTCTTT. Filled out from reference TRBV19 and TRBJ1-1, the complete variable domain reads DGGITQSPKYLFRKEGQNVTLSCEQNLNHDAMYWYRQDPGQGLRLIYYSQIVNDFQKGDIAEGYSVSREKKESFPLTVTSAQKNPTAFYLCASSAENTEAFFGQGTRLTVV.

The chain recombines TRBV5-1 with TRBJ2-3; no clear D gene. The CDR3 sequence is 12 residues long. CDR1 is SGHRS, CDR2 YFSETQ, per germline. V lost 4 bases, J lost 2 bases, and 5 bases lay in between. CDR3: CASSQDTDTQYF. The CDR3 bases are TGCGCCAGCAGCCAGGACACAGATACGCAGTATTTT.

J is TRBJ2-3 and V is TRBV19; D gene uncertain. Per germline, CDR1 LNHDA and CDR2 SQIVND (reference sequence). This CDR3 is built from 14 residues. Trimming took off 3 bases at V and 6 bases at J, with 13 bases between the two ends. The CDR3 DNA follows: TGTGCCAGTAGTATCCTCACACCTCGTGATACGCAGTATTTT. Translating it yields CASSILTPRDTQYF.